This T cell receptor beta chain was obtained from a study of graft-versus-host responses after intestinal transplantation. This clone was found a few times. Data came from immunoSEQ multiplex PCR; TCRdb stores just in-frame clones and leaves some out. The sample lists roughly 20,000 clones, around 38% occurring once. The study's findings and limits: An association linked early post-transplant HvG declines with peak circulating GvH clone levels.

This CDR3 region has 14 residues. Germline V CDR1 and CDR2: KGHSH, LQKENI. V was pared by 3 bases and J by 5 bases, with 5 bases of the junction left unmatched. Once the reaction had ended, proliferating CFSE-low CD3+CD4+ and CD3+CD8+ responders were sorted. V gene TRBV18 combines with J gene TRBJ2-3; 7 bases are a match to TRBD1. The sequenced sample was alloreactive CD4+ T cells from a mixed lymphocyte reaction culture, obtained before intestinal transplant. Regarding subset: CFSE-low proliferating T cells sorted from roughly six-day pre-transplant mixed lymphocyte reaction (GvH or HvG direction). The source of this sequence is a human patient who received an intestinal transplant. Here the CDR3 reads CASSPTGFRDTQYF. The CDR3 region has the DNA TGTGCCAGCTCACCGACAGGGTTTAGAGATACGCAGTATTTT. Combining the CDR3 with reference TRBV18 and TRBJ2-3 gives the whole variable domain NAGVMQNPRHLVRRRGQEARLRCSPMKGHSHVYWYRQLPEEGLKFMVYLQKENIIDESGMPKERFSAEFPKEGPSILRIQQVVRGDSAAYFCASSPTGFRDTQYFGPGTRLTVL.